The 10 T cell receptor beta chains below come from one sample, sequenced in a study of OX40 agonist ivuxolimab in advanced cancers. Here immunoSEQ multiplex PCR was the method, and the copy in TCRdb shows in-frame clones only, minus some. The sample gives some 12,000 clones, 70% to 80% of which show up once; over 30% is in the top ten. The material was CD4+ or CD8+ T cells sorted from blood, obtained in a trial of the OX40 agonist ivuxolimab. These receptors all come from an adult with an advanced solid tumor such as melanoma, head and neck, liver or kidney cancer.

The V and J genes are TRBV6-5 and TRBJ2-5; D is unresolved. Trimming removed 6 bases at V and 7 bases at J, with 12 bases between. The CDR3 runs 12 residues. The V gene's germline CDR1 is MNHEY and CDR2 SVGAGI. The CDR3 DNA reads as TGTGCCAGCAGCCCCTCACGCGGGACCCAGTACTTC. This codes for CASSPSRGTQYF.

The chain has TRBV28 and TRBJ2-5; 13 bases map to TRBD2. V shed 5 bases, J shed 5 bases, and the junction held 5 bases outside the gene matches. This CDR3 has 15 residues. Germline V CDR1 and CDR2: MDHEN, SYDVKM. The CDR3 DNA sequence: TGTGCCAGCAGTCCTGGACTAGCGGGAGATGAGACCCAGTACTTC. Its protein is CASSPGLAGDETQYF.

The chain joins TRBV9 to TRBJ2-1; 8 bases map to TRBD2. Germline values: CDR1 SGDLS, CDR2 YYNGEE. The CDR3 is 15 residues long. The ends lost 3 bases at V and 7 bases at J; junction bases unmatched: 9. The CDR3 reads CASSAREAHLNEQFF. CDR3 nucleotide sequence: TGTGCCAGCAGCGCGCGGGAGGCCCATCTTAATGAGCAGTTCTTC.

This rearrangement joins TRBV9 to TRBJ2-1, with TRBD2 identical over 11 bases. This CDR3 has 18 residues. Trimming took 4 bases from V and 0 from J; bases not matched to a gene: 9. Per germline, CDR1 SGDLS and CDR2 YYNGEE. The chain's CDR3 is CASSLGLAGGTSYNEQFF. As DNA, the CDR3 is TGTGCCAGCAGCCTAGGGCTAGCGGGAGGTACCTCCTACAATGAGCAGTTCTTC. The complete variable domain, with remaining parts taken from reference TRBV9 and TRBJ2-1, reads DSGVTQTPKHLITATGQRVTLRCSPRSGDLSVYWYQQSLDQGLQFLIQYYNGEERAKGNILERFSAQQFPDLHSELNLSSLELGDSALYFCASSLGLAGGTSYNEQFFGPGTRLTVL.

The rearrangement uses TRBV9 and TRBJ2-7; tentative D call: TRBD2 (5 bases). Per the germline V gene, CDR1 is SGDLS and CDR2 is YYNGEE. CDR3 size: 16 residues. The V end lost 0 bases, the J end lost 1 base, and 14 bases lay between the germline ends. CDR3 coding DNA: TGTGCCAGCAGCGTAGCCGAGGGTTTGGGATCCTACGAGCAGTACTTC. Translated: CASSVAEGLGSYEQYF.

V usage is TRBV4-3 and J usage is TRBJ2-2; 12 nucleotides match TRBD2. V gave up 0 bases and J gave up 6 bases; unmatched junction bases: 2. The CDR3 totals 16 residues. Per the germline V gene, CDR1 is LGHNA and CDR2 is YSLEER. DNA of the CDR3: TGCGCCAGCAGCCAAGACCCTAGCGGGGGGGCCGGGGAGCTGTTTTTT. This gives the protein CASSQDPSGGAGELFF.

In DNA, the CDR3 is TGTGCCAACCAGACAGGGAGCACTGAAGCTTTCTTT. It yields the protein CANQTGSTEAFF. The chain has TRBV19 and TRBJ1-1; 7 nucleotides line up with TRBD1. The V gene's germline CDR1 is LNHDA and CDR2 SQIVND (reference sequence). V lost 10 bases and J lost 4; bases outside the gene matches: 6. This CDR3 has 12 amino acids.

This chain uses TRBV4-3 with TRBJ2-7, with 7 bases fitting TRBD1. V gave up 4 bases and J gave up 7 bases; unmatched junction bases: 13. Germline CDR1 reads LGHNA; CDR2 reads YSLEER. The CDR3 runs to 15 residues. The CDR3 protein is CASSRGQEPWEEQYF. For the CDR3, the DNA is TGCGCCAGCAGCCGAGGACAGGAGCCATGGGAAGAGCAGTACTTC.

CDR3 sequence: CASSLDLGRTYEQYF. Written as DNA, the CDR3 is TGTGCCAGCAGCTTAGATTTGGGGCGAACCTACGAGCAGTACTTC. This chain links TRBV11-2 with TRBJ2-7, with D possibly TRBD1 on 5 matching bases. Trimming cost V 0 bases and J 2 bases, with 11 bases left between them. Germline V lookup: CDR1 SGHAT, CDR2 FQNNGV. The length of the CDR3 is 15 residues.

CDR3: CASSPDEFRDRDPDTQYF. In DNA, the CDR3 is TGTGCCAGCAGCCCGGACGAGTTTAGGGACAGGGACCCAGATACGCAGTATTTT. The chain joins TRBV21-1 to TRBJ2-3; the D call in the table, TRBD1, was not verified against the DNA. TRBV21-1 is annotated as a pseudogene. CDR3 size: 18 residues.